This entry is about one TCR beta chain. Its antigen is undetermined. Treatment: AdE1-LMPpoly-expanded autologous EBV-specific T-cell therapy followed by anti-PD-1 nivolumab. These data are taken from a study of EBV T-cell therapy then PD-1 blockade in nasopharyngeal carcinoma. V lost 1 base to trimming and J lost 4 bases, with 17 bases between them. The CDR3 is made up of 16 amino acids. Germline V lookup: CDR1 SGHNT, CDR2 YYREEE (reference sequence). Using immunoSEQ multiplex PCR, the repertoire was profiled, and TCRdb retains in-frame clones only, with some absent. The data contain 20,000 or so clones, over 65% of them singletons.

This receptor was identified in a man in his forties with nasopharyngeal carcinoma. The chain employs TRBV5-4 and TRBJ1-2; maybe TRBD1 (6 bases). Material: CD8+ T cells from blood, obtained at day -245 from a patient whose treatment included autologous EBV-specific T cells and nivolumab. The CDR3 DNA is TGTGCCAGCAGCTTGCAGATGGGGGCAGGGGTCTATGGCTACACCTTC. Its protein is CASSLQMGAGVYGYTF.